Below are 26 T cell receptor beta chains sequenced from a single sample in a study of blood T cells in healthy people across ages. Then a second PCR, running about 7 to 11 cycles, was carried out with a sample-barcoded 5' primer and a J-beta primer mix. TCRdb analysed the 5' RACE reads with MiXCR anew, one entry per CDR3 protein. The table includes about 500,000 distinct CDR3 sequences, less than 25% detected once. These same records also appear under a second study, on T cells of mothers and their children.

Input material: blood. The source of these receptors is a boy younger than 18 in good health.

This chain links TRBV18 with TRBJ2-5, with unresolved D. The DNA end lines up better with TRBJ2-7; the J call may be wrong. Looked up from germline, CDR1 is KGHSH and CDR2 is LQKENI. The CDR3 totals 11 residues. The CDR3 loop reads CASAPSIEQYF. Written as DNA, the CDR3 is TGTGCCAGCGCGCCTTCGATCGAGCAGTACTTC.

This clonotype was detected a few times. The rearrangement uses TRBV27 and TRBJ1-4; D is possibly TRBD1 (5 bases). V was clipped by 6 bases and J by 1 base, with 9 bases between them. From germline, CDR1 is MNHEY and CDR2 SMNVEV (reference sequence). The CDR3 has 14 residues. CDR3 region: CASRLTGTNEKLFF. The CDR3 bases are TGTGCCAGCAGGTTAACAGGAACTAATGAAAAACTGTTTTTT.

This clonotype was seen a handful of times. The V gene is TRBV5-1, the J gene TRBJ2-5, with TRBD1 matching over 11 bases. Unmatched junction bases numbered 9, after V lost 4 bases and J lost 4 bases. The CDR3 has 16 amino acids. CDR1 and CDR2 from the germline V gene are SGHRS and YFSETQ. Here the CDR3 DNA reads TGCGCCAGCAGCGGTTCCGGGACAGGGGGTGCAGAGACCCAGTACTTC. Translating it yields CASSGSGTGGAETQYF.

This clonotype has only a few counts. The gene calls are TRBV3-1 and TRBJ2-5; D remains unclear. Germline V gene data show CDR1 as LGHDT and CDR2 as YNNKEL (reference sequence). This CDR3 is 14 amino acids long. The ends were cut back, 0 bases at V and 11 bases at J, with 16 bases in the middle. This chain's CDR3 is CASSQDHPHTEQYF. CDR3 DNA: TGTGCCAGCAGCCAAGATCACCCCCATACGGAGCAGTACTTC.

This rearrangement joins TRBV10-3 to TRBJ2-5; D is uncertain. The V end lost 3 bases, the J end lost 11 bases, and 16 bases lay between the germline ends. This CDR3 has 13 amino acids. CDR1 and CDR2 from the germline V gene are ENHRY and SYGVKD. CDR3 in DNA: TGTGCCATCAGTGATTCCCCCATTCTAGAGCAGTACTTC. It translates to CAISDSPILEQYF.

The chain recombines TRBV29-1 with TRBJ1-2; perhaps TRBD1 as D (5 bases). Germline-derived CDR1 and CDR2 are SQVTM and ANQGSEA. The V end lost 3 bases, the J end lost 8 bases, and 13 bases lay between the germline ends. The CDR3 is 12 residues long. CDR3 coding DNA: TGCAGCGTTGATTCCACAGGTGGCGGCTACACCTTC. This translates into CSVDSTGGGYTF.

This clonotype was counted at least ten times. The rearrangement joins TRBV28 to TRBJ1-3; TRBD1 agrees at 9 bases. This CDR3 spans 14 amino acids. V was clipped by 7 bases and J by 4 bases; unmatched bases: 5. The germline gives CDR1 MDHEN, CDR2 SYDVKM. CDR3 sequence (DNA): TGTGCCAGCAATACAGGGGGCGCCGGAAACACCATATATTTT. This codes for CASNTGGAGNTIYF.

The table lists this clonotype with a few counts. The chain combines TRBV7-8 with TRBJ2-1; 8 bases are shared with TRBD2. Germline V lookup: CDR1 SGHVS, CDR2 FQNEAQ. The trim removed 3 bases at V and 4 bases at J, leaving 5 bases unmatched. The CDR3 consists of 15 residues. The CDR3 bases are TGTGCCAGCAGCTTCGGGACTAGGGGTTACAATGAGCAGTTCTTC. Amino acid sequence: CASSFGTRGYNEQFF.

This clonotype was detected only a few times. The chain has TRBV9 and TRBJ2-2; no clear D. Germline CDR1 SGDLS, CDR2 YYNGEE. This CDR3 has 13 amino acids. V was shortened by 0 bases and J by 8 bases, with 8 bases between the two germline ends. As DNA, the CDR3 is TGTGCCAGCAGCGTAGGTACAGCGGGGGAGCTGTTTTTT. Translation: CASSVGTAGELFF.

CDR3 loop: CSARAMDNPIYEQYF. The CDR3 DNA reads as TGCAGTGCTAGAGCAATGGACAACCCGATCTACGAGCAGTACTTC. This chain links TRBV20-1 with TRBJ2-7; D possibly corresponds to TRBD1 (5 bases). The CDR3 is 15 amino acids. The V and J ends lost 1 base and 3 bases respectively, with 16 bases between them. Germline CDR1 reads DFQATT; CDR2 reads SNEGSKA (reference sequence).

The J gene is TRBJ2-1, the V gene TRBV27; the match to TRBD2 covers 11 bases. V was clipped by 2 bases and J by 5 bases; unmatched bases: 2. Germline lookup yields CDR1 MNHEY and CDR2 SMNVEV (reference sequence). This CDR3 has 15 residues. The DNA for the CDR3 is TGTGCCAGCAGTTTAAGACTAGCGGGGAACAATGAGCAGTTCTTC. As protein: CASSLRLAGNNEQFF.

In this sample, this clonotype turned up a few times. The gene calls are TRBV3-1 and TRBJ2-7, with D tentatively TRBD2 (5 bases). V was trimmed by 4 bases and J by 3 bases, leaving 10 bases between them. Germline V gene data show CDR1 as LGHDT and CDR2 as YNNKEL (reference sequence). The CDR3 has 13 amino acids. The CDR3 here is CASSPDSNYEQYF. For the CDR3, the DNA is TGTGCCAGCAGCCCGGACTCGAACTACGAGCAGTACTTC.

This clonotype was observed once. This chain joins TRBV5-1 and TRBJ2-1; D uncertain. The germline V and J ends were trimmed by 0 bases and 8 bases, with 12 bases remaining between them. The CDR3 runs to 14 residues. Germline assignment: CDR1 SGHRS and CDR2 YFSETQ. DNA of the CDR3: TGCGCCAGCAGCTTGGGAGAGATTCGGGATGAGCAGTTCTTC. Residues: CASSLGEIRDEQFF.

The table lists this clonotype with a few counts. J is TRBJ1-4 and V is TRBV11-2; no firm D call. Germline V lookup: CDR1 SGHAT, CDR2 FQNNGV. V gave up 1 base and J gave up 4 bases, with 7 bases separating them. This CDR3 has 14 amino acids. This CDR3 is CASSLARGNEKLFF. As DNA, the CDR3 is TGTGCCAGCAGCTTAGCCCGGGGTAATGAAAAACTGTTTTTT.

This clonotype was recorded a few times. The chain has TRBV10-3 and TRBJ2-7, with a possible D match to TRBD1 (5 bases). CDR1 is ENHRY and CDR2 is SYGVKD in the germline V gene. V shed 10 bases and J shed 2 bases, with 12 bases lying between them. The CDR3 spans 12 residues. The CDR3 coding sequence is TGTGCCACCACGACAGTAACCTACGAGCAGTACTTC. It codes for CATTTVTYEQYF.

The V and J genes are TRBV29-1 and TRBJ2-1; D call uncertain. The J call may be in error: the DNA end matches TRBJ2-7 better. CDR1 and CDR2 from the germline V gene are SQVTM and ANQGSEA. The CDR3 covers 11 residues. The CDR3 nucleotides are TGCAGCGTAGTTCAGTCCTACGAGCAGTACTTC. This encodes CSVVQSYEQYF.

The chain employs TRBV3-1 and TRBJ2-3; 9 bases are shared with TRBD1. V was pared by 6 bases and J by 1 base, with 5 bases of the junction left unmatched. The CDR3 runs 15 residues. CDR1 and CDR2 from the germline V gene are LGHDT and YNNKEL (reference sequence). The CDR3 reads CASRLTGGGTDTQYF. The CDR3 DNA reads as TGTGCCAGCAGACTGACAGGGGGGGGCACAGATACGCAGTATTTT.

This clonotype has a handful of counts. CDR3 DNA: TGTGCCAGCAGCACCTCAGATACGCAGTATTTT. Translating gives CASSTSDTQYF. The V gene is TRBV7-9, the J gene TRBJ2-3, with D uncertain. CDR3 length: 11 amino acids. Germline assignment: CDR1 SEHNR and CDR2 FQNEAQ (reference sequence). Trimming removed 5 bases from V and 4 bases from J, with 4 bases in between.

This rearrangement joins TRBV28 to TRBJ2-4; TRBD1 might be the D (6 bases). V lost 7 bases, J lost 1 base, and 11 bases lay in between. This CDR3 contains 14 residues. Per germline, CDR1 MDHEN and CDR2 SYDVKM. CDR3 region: CASTITGAKNIQYF. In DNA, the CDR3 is TGTGCCAGCACCATAACAGGGGCCAAAAACATTCAGTACTTC.

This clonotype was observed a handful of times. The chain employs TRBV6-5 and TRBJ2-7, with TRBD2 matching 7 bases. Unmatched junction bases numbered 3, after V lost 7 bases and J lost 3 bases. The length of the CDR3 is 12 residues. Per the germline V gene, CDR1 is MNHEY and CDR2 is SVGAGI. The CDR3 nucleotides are TGTGCCAGCATGGCGGGGGACTACGAGCAGTACTTC. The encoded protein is CASMAGDYEQYF.

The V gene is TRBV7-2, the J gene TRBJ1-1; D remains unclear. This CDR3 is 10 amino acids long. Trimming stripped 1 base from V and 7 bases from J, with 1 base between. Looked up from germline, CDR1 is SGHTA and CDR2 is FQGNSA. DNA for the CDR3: TGTGCCAGCAGCTTAGTTGAAGCTTTCTTT. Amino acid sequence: CASSLVEAFF.

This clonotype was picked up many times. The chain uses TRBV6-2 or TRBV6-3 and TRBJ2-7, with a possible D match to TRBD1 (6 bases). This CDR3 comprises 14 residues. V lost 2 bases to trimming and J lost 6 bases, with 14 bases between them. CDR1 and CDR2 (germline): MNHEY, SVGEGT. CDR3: CASSYRDTAAEQYF. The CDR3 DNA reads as TGTGCCAGCAGTTACCGGGACACGGCCGCCGAGCAGTACTTC.

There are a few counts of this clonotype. The CDR3 loop reads CASMALAIADTQYF. The CDR3 DNA sequence: TGTGCCAGCATGGCCCTCGCGATTGCAGATACGCAGTATTTT. The rearrangement joins TRBV7-8 to TRBJ2-3; D unclear. The CDR3 consists of 14 residues. The ends were cut back, 7 bases at V and 4 bases at J, with 15 bases in the middle. Germline V gene data show CDR1 as SGHVS and CDR2 as FQNEAQ.

The CDR3 is CATSDARGAGETQYF. The CDR3 DNA reads as TGTGCCACCAGTGATGCCCGAGGAGCCGGCGAGACCCAGTACTTC. The chain uses TRBV24-1 and TRBJ2-5, with no clear D. Deletions cut 3 bases from V and 5 bases from J, with 15 bases between. The CDR3 is 15 amino acids. The germline gives CDR1 KGHDR, CDR2 SFDVKD.

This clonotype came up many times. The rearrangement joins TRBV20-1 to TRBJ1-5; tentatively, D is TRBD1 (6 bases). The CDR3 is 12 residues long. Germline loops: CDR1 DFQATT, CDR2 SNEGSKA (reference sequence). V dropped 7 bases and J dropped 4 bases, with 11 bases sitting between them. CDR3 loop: CSVERGNQPQHF. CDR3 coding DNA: TGCAGTGTGGAGAGGGGGAATCAGCCCCAGCATTTT.

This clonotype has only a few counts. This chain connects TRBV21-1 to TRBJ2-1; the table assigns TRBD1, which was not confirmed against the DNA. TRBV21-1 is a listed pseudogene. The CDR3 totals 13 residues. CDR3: CASTPTGGNEQFF. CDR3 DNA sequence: TGTGCCAGCACCCCGACAGGGGGCAATGAGCAGTTCTTC.